Listed below are T cell receptor beta chains from one sample, sequenced in a study of shared clonotypes between healthy human individuals. Libraries were prepared by immunoSEQ multiplex PCR; TCRdb keeps only in-frame clonotypes and omits some of them. The repertoire holds more than 400,000 clones, about 84% seen once, with more than 9.5% in the top ten. Sequencing input: PBMCs. These receptors all come from a woman aged 35 to 49 in good health. Some clones in this sample may be carry-over from other donors' samples. CDR3s leave out the opening cysteine and the closing phenylalanine or tryptophan. The order of the fields is D gene, J gene, V gene, CDR3 protein. A D gene is named only where the DNA matches it firmly.

NA,TRBJ2-1,TRBV5-1,ASSVQGNEQF
TRBD2,TRBJ2-1,TRBV7-3,ASSLMLAGGVEPYNEQF
TRBD1,TRBJ2-5,TRBV2,ASGQGAGQETQY
NA,TRBJ2-5,TRBV10-3,AISAPGDETQY
TRBD1,TRBJ2-7,TRBV28,ASRNWGQGANEQY
NA,TRBJ1-5,TRBV6-1,ASSEGADEGQPQH
NA,TRBJ1-2,TRBV28,ASSVTAGREGGYT
NA,TRBJ1-2,TRBV25-1,ASSHREGYT
TRBD2,TRBJ2-5,TRBV4-2,ASSQEGSGRGETQY
TRBD2,TRBJ2-5,TRBV10-2,ASGEGPLETQY
TRBD1,TRBJ1-1,TRBV10-3,AIQSQGAHTEAF
NA,TRBJ2-2,TRBV10-3,AISTPLGTGELF
TRBD2,TRBJ2-3,TRBV2,ASSPGTSGRSDTQY
NA,TRBJ1-1,TRBV2,ASSGVQGRTEAF
NA,TRBJ2-4,TRBV28,ASSLQGLAKNIQY
TRBD1,TRBJ1-2,TRBV7-2,ASSLGPGGSGLYGYT
TRBD1,TRBJ1-2,TRBV5-1,ASSLRDSTYGYT
TRBD1,TRBJ1-1,TRBV2,ASSERGQGEFTEAF